This entry describes one TCR beta chain. The antigen is undetermined. These data are taken from a study of STAT5B mutations in CD4+ large granular lymphocyte leukemia. Study results and limitations: Top patient clones used TRBV06 genes more often: 8/27 versus 2/35 in controls.

This was a survey-level run. The table came from immunoSEQ multiplex PCR; TCRdb's copy has only in-frame clones and leaves some out. The table has 3,900 or so clones, roughly 79% seen once. CDR1 is MNHEY, CDR2 SMNVEV, per germline (reference sequence). The V end was cut by 6 bases, the J end by 4 bases, with 9 bases between. The CDR3 length is 12 residues. The genes are TRBV27 and TRBJ1-2, with D hard to call. Sequenced: PBMCs. This TCR came from a man aged 55 to 70 with CD4+ T-cell large granular lymphocyte leukemia. CDR3 nucleotide sequence: TGTGCCAGCAGAACAGAAGTCTATGGCTACACCTTC. This translates into CASRTEVYGYTF.